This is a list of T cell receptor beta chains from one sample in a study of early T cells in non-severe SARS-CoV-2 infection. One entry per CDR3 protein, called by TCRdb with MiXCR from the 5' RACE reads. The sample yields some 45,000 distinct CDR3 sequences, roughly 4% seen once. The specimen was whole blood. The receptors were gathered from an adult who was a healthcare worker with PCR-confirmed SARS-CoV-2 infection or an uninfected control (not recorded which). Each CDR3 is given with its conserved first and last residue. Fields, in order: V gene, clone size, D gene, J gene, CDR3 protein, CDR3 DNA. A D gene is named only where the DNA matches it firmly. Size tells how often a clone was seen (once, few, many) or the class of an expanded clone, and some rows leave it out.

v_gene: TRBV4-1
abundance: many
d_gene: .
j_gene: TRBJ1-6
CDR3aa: CASSLEPGPGSPLHF
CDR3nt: TGCGCCAGCAGCCTAGAGCCAGGCCCGGGGTCACCCCTCCACTTT

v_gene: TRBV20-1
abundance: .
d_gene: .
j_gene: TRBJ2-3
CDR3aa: CSARDRASTNF
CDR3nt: TGCAGTGCTAGAGATCGAGCTAGCACAAATTTT

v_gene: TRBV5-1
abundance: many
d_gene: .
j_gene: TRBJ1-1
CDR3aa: CASSLAAGREAFF
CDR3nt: TGCGCCAGCAGCTTGGCCGCAGGACGTGAAGCTTTCTTT

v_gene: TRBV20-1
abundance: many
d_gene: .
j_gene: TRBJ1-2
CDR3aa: CSARVGRASYGYTF
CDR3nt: TGCAGTGCTAGAGTAGGCAGGGCCAGCTATGGCTACACCTTC

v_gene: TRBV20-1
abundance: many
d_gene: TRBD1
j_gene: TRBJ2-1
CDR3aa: CSAREGQGFSNEQFF
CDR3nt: TGCAGTGCTAGAGAGGGACAGGGATTTAGCAATGAGCAGTTCTTC

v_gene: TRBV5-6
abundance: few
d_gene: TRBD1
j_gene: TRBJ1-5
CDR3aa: CASSLGQGQHQPQHF
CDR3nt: TGTGCCAGCAGCTTGGGACAGGGGCAACATCAGCCCCAGCATTTT

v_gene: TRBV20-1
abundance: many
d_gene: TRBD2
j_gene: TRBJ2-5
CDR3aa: CSARDFSGGSQETQYF
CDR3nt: TGCAGTGCTAGAGATTTTAGCGGGGGATCCCAAGAGACCCAGTACTTC

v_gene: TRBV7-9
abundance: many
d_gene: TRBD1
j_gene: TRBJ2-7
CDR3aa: CASSLTGGEQYF
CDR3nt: TGTGCCAGCAGCTTGACAGGGGGCGAGCAGTACTTC

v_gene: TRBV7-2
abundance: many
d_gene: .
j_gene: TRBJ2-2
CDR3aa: CASSVRSGDGELFF
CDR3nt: TGTGCCAGCAGCGTTAGATCTGGAGACGGGGAGCTGTTTTTT

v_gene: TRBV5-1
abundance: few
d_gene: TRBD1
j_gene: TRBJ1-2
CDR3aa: CASSFTGGTDGYTF
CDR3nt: TGCGCCAGCAGCTTCACAGGGGGGACCGATGGCTACACCTTC

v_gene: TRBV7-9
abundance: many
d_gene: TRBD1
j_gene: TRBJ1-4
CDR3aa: CASSLQWDRVEYEKLFF
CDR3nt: TGTGCCAGCAGCTTACAGTGGGACAGGGTGGAGTATGAAAAACTGTTTTTT

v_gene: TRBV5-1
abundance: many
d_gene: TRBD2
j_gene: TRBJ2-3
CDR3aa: CASSSGLGGTSTDTQYF
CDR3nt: TGCGCCAGCAGCTCGGGACTAGGCGGGACTAGCACAGATACGCAGTATTTT

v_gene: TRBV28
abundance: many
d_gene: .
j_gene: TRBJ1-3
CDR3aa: CASRRGTLTSGNTIYF
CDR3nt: TGTGCCAGCAGACGTGGGACACTGACCTCTGGAAACACCATATATTTT

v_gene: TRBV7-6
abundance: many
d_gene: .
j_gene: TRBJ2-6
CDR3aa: CASSSRTGSGANVLTF
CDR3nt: TGTGCCAGCAGCTCCCGGACGGGGTCAGGGGCCAACGTCCTGACTTTC

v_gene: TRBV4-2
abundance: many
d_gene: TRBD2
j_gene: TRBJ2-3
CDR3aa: CASSLRWASGNTDTQYF
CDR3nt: TGTGCCAGCAGCCTAAGATGGGCTAGCGGGAACACAGATACGCAGTATTTT

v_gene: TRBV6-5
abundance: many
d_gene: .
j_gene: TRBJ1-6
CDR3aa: CASRPGLSYNSPLHF
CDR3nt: TGTGCCAGTCGACCAGGGTTATCCTATAATTCACCCCTCCACTTT

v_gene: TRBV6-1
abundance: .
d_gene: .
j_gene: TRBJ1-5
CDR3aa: CASSVGQGQGGNKPQHF
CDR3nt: TGTGCCAGCAGTGTCGGGCAAGGCCAGGGCGGAAATAAGCCCCAGCATTTT

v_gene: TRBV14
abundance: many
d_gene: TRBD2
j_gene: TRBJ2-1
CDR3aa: CASSQDVGTSGRSYNEQFF
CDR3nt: TGTGCCAGCAGCCAAGATGTTGGGACTAGCGGGCGCTCCTACAATGAGCAGTTCTTC

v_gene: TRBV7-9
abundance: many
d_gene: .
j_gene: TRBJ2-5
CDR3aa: CASSPQQAGPEETQYF
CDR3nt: TGTGCCAGCAGCCCCCAGCAGGCAGGTCCGGAAGAGACCCAGTACTTC

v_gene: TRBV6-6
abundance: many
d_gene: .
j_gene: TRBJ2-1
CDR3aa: CASRYIFEQFF
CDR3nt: TGTGCCAGCAGATACATATTTGAGCAGTTCTTC

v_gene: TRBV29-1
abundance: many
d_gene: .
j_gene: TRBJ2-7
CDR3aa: CSVSLVGDKLTYEQYF
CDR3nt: TGCAGCGTTTCTTTAGTAGGGGACAAGCTCACCTACGAGCAGTACTTC

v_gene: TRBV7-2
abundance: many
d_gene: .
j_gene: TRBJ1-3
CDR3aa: CASSLDNRRGNTIYF
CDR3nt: TGTGCCAGCAGCTTAGACAACAGAAGAGGAAACACCATATATTTT

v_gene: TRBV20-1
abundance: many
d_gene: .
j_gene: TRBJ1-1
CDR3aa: CSASTRTEAFF
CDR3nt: TGCAGTGCTAGTACTAGGACTGAAGCTTTCTTT

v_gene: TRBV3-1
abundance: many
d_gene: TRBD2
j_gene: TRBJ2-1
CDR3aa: CASSLGGASGMSEQFF
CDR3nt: TGTGCCAGCAGCCTCGGTGGGGCTAGCGGGATGTCTGAGCAGTTCTTC

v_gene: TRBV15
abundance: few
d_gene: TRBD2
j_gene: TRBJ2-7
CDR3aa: CATRTGGVPEQYF
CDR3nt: TGTGCCACCAGGACGGGAGGGGTACCCGAGCAGTACTTC

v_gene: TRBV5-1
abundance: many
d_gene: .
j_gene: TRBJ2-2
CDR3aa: CASSLEGVDTGELFF
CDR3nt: TGCGCCAGCAGCTTGGAGGGGGTGGACACCGGGGAGCTGTTTTTT

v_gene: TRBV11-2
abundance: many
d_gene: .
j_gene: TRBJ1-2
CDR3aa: CASSRTLGSRQEYGYTF
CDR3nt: TGTGCCAGCAGCCGTACCTTGGGGAGTAGGCAGGAATATGGCTACACCTTC

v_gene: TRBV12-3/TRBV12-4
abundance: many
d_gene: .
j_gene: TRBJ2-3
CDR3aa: CASSPWEKGGDTQYF
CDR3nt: TGTGCCAGCAGTCCGTGGGAAAAAGGCGGAGATACGCAGTATTTT

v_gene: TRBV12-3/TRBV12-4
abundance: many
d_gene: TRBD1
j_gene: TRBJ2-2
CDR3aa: CASGDRMSTGELFF
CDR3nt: TGTGCCAGCGGGGACAGAATGTCCACCGGGGAGCTGTTTTTT

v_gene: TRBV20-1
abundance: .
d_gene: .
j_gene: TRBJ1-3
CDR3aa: CSAQTPSGDTIYF
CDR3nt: TGCAGTGCTCAGACACCCTCTGGAGACACCATATATTTT

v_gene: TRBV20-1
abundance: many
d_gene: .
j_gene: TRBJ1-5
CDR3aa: CSAGDNNQPQHF
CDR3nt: TGCAGTGCCGGGGACAACAATCAGCCCCAGCATTTT

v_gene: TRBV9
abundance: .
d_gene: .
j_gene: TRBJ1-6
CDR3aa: CASSARGDNSPLHF
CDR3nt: TGTGCCAGCAGCGCGAGGGGTGATAATTCACCCCTCCACTTT

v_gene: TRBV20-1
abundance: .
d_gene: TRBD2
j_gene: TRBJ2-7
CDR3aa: CSARVPSGRLVSYEQYF
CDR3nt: TGCAGTGCTAGAGTGCCTAGCGGGAGACTCGTTTCCTACGAGCAGTACTTC

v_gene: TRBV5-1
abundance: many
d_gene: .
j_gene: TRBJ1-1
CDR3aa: CASSFGADTEAFF
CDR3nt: TGCGCCAGCAGCTTTGGGGCAGACACTGAAGCTTTCTTT

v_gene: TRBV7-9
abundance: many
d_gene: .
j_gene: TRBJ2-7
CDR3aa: CASSSSSETYEQYF
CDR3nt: TGTGCCAGCAGCTCCTCTTCAGAGACCTACGAGCAGTACTTC

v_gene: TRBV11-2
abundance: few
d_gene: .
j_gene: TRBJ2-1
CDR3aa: CASSSEGGEQFF
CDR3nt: TGTGCCAGCAGCTCGGAGGGCGGTGAGCAGTTCTTC

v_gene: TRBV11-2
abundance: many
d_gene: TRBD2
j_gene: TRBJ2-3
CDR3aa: CASSLSGGSGTDTQYF
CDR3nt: TGTGCCAGCAGCTTATCTGGCGGGAGTGGAACAGATACGCAGTATTTT

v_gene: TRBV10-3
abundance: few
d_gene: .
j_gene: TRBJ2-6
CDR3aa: CAISELERVSGANVLTF
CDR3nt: TGTGCCATCAGTGAGTTAGAAAGGGTCTCTGGGGCCAACGTCCTGACTTTC

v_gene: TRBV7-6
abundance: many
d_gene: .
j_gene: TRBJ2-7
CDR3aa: CASSLAHSPYEQYF
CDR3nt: TGTGCCAGCAGCTTAGCGCACAGCCCCTACGAGCAGTACTTC

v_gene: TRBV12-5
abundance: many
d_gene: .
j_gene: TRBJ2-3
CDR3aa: CASGPGLQTSTDTQYF
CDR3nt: TGTGCTAGTGGTCCAGGACTGCAGACTAGCACAGATACGCAGTATTTT

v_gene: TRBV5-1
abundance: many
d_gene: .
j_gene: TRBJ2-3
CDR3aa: CASSYLDPTRGTDTQYF
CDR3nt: TGCGCCAGCAGCTACCTAGACCCGACGAGGGGCACAGATACGCAGTATTTT

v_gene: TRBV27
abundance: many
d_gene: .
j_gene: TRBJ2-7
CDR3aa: CASSLKGYEQYF
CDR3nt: TGTGCCAGCAGTTTAAAGGGGTACGAGCAGTACTTC

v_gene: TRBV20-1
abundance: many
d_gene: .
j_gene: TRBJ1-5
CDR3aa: CSAGAGAHQPQHF
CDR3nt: TGCAGTGCTGGGGCGGGGGCTCATCAGCCCCAGCATTTT

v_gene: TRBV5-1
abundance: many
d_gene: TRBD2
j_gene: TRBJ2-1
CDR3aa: CASSLGTSGNEQFF
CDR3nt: TGCGCCAGCAGCTTGGGGACTAGCGGCAATGAGCAGTTCTTC

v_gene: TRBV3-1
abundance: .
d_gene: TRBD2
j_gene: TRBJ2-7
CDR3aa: CASSPLSGTPSYEQYF
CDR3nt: TGTGCCAGCAGCCCTCTTAGCGGGACTCCATCCTACGAGCAGTACTTC

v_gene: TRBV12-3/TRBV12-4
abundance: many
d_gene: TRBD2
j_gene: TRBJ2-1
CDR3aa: CASGTSSYNEQFF
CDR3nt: TGTGCCAGCGGGACTAGCTCCTACAATGAGCAGTTCTTC

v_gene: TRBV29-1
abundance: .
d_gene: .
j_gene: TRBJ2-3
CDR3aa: CSVVGQAATDTQYF
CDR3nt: TGCAGCGTTGTCGGCCAGGCTGCCACAGATACGCAGTATTTT

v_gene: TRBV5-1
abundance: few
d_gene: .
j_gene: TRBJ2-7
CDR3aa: CASSLIGATYEQYF
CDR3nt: TGCGCCAGCAGCTTGATTGGGGCGACCTACGAGCAGTACTTC

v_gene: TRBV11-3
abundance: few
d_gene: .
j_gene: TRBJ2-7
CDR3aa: CASSLFSGSGEQYF
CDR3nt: TGTGCCAGCAGCTTATTTAGCGGTTCTGGGGAGCAGTACTTC